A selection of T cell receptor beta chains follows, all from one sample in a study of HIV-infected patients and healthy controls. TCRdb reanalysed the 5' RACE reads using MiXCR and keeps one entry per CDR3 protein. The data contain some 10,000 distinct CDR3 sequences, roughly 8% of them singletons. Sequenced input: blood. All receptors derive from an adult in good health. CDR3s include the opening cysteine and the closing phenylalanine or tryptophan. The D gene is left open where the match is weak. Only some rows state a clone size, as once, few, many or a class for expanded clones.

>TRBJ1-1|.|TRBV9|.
CASSAWAQNTEAFF
TGTGCCAGCAGCGCCTGGGCCCAGAACACTGAAGCTTTCTTT
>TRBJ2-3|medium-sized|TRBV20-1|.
CSALGGGISTDTQYF
TGCAGTGCCCTCGGCGGCGGGATAAGCACAGATACGCAGTATTTT
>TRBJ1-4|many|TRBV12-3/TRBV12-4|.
CASSLTGTTNEKLFF
TGTGCCAGCAGTTTAACAGGGACAACTAATGAAAAACTGTTTTTT
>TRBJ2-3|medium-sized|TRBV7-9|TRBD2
CASSPLAGDTDTQYF
TGTGCCAGCAGTCCACTAGCGGGGGACACAGATACGCAGTATTTT
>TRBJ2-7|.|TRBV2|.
CATRGGTTYEQYF
TGTGCCACCAGAGGAGGCACCACCTACGAGCAGTACTTC
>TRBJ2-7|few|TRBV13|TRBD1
CASSRPGQGWNEQYF
TGTGCCAGCAGCCGCCCGGGACAGGGGTGGAACGAGCAGTACTTC
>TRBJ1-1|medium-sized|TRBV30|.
CAWSVLYTEAFF
TGTGCCTGGAGTGTACTATACACTGAAGCTTTCTTT
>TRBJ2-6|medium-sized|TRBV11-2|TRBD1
CASSFGSGGPWANVLTF
TGTGCCAGCAGCTTTGGTTCAGGGGGCCCATGGGCCAACGTCCTGACTTTC
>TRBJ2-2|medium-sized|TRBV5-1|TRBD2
CASSSTGLAGATGELFF
TGCGCCAGCAGCTCAACCGGACTAGCGGGAGCCACCGGGGAGCTGTTTTTT
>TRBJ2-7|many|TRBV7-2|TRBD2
CASSLIAGGLDEQYF
TGTGCCAGCAGCCTGATAGCGGGAGGGCTCGACGAGCAGTACTTC
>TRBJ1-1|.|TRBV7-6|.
CASSAPPRRGAEAFF
TGTGCCAGCAGCGCTCCGCCCCGTCGAGGGGCTGAAGCTTTCTTT
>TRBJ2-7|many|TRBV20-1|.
CSAPKVDSYNSYEQYF
TGCAGTGCCCCAAAGGTCGACTCTTACAACTCCTACGAGCAGTACTTC
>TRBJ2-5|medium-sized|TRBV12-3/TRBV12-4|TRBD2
CASTRGGIGLETQYF
TGTGCCAGCACCCGCGGGGGGATCGGTTTAGAGACCCAGTACTTC
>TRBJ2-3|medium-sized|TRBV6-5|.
CASSYSMATDTQYF
TGTGCCAGCAGTTACTCGATGGCCACAGATACGCAGTATTTT
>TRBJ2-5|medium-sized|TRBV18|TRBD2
CASSLGGAQYF
TGTGCCAGCTCACTGGGGGGGGCCCAGTACTTC
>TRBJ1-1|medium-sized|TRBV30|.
CAWSGGASREAFF
TGTGCCTGGAGTGGCGGGGCTTCCAGGGAAGCTTTCTTT
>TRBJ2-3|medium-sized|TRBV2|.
CASSDGRTDTQYF
TGTGCCAGCAGTGACGGGAGAACAGATACGCAGTATTTT
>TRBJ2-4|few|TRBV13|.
CASSLGRRGSSKNIQYF
TGTGCCAGCAGCTTAGGCCGGCGGGGCTCTTCCAAAAACATTCAGTACTTC
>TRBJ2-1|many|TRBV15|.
CATSREGSYQGSYNEQFF
TGTGCCACCAGCAGAGAAGGGTCCTACCAGGGCTCCTACAATGAGCAGTTCTTC
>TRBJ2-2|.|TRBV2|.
CASSDSRAGELFF
TGTGCCAGCAGTGACAGTCGGGCCGGGGAGCTGTTTTTT
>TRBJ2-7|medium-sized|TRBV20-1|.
CSARRGTDTYEQYF
TGCAGTGCTAGACGAGGGACGGACACCTACGAGCAGTACTTC
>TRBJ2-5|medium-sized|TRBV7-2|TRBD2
CASSLDAGEVVTQYF
TGTGCCAGCAGCTTAGATGCGGGAGAGGTGGTGACCCAGTACTTC
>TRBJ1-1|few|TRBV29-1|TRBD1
CSGIRGIDTEAFF
TGCAGCGGGATCAGGGGGATTGACACTGAAGCTTTCTTT
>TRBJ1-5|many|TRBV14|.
CASSHTAEQPQHF
TGTGCCAGCAGCCATACTGCAGAGCAGCCCCAGCATTTT
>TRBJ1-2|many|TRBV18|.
CASSPQNPAGDYGYTF
TGTGCCAGCTCACCTCAGAATCCTGCAGGGGACTATGGCTACACCTTC
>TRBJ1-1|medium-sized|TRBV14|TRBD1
CASSLGTAEAFF
TGTGCCAGCAGCCTCGGGACAGCTGAAGCTTTCTTT
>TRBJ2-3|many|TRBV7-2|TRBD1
CASSLAEGAGTDTQYF
TGTGCCAGCAGCTTAGCCGAGGGGGCTGGCACAGATACGCAGTATTTT
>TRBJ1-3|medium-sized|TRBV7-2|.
CASSFATGSGNTIYF
TGTGCCAGCAGCTTCGCGACAGGATCTGGAAACACCATATATTTT
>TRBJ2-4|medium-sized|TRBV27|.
CASSAGHIQYF
TGTGCCAGCAGTGCCGGGCACATTCAGTACTTC
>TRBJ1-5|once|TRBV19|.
CASSRREFNQPQHF
TGTGCCAGTTCCCGGAGGGAGTTCAATCAGCCCCAGCATTTT
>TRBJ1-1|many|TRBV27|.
CASSSGTEAFF
TGTGCCAGCAGTTCCGGGACTGAAGCTTTCTTT
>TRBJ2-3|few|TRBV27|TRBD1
CASSPWDRSTDTQYF
TGTGCCAGCAGCCCGTGGGACAGAAGCACAGATACGCAGTATTTT
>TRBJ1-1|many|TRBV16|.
CASSQQQGAEAFF
TGTGCCAGCAGCCAACAACAGGGCGCTGAAGCTTTCTTT
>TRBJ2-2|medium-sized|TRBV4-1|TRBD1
CASSQRGQDFDGELFF
TGCGCCAGCAGCCAACGGGGACAGGATTTTGACGGGGAGCTGTTTTTT
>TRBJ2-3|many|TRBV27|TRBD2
CASSLFGGKLADTQYF
TGTGCCAGCAGTTTATTCGGGGGGAAGCTCGCAGATACGCAGTATTTT
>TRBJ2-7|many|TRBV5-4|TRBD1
CASSVGQGNEQYF
TGTGCCAGCAGCGTGGGACAGGGCAACGAGCAGTACTTC
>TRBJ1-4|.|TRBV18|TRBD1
CASSPDREEKLFF
TGTGCCAGCTCACCGGACAGGGAAGAAAAACTGTTTTTT
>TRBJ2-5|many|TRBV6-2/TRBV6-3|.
CATKNPGYQETQYF
TGTGCCACCAAGAACCCGGGCTACCAAGAGACCCAGTACTTC
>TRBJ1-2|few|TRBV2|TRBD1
CADRAVVKYGYTF
TGTGCGGACAGGGCTGTTGTGAAGTATGGCTACACCTTC
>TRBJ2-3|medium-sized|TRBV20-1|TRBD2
CSARGTRTSSTDTQYF
TGCAGTGCTAGAGGAACCCGGACTAGTTCCACAGATACGCAGTATTTT
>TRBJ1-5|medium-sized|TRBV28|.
CASSYSDPQNQPQHF
TGTGCCAGCAGCTACTCGGACCCGCAGAATCAGCCCCAGCATTTT
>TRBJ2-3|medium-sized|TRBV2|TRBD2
CASAGVPGTTTDTQYF
TGTGCCAGCGCTGGGGTACCTGGGACTACCACAGATACGCAGTATTTT
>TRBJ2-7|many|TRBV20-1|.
CSAHASPGEQYF
TGCAGTGCCCATGCTTCGCCGGGCGAGCAGTACTTC
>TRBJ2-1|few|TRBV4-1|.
CASSQVPAPSYNEQFF
TGCGCCAGCAGCCAAGTCCCAGCGCCCTCCTACAATGAGCAGTTCTTC
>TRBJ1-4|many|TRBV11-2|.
CASSLDRGEALFF
TGTGCCAGCAGCTTAGATCGCGGGGAGGCACTGTTTTTT
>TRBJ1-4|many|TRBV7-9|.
CASSPLDSLKLFF
TGTGCCAGCAGCCCCTTGGACAGTCTGAAACTGTTTTTT
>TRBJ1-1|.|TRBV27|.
CASSPIPVGNTEAFF
TGTGCCAGCAGCCCCATCCCCGTTGGGAACACTGAAGCTTTCTTT
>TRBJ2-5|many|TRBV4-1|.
CASSQTPGQGGETQYF
TGCGCCAGCAGCCAAACCCCCGGCCAGGGTGGAGAGACCCAGTACTTC
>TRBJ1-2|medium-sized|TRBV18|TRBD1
CASSLGQLAYGYTF
TGTGCCAGCTCCCTGGGACAGTTAGCCTATGGCTACACCTTC
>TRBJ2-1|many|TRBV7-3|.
CASSLIGQDGGNEQFF
TGTGCCAGCAGCTTAATCGGGCAGGACGGTGGCAATGAGCAGTTCTTC
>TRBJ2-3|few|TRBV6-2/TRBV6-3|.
CASSYLDYLTDTQYF
TGTGCCAGCAGTTACCTGGACTATCTCACAGATACGCAGTATTTT
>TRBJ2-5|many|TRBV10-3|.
CAISDGGAETQYF
TGTGCCATCAGTGATGGGGGGGCAGAGACCCAGTACTTC
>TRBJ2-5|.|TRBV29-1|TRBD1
CSVEEDRAPRTQYF
TGCAGCGTTGAAGAGGACAGGGCCCCCAGGACCCAGTACTTC